A single sample is the source of the 31 T cell receptor beta chains below, sequenced in a study of CD8+CD57+ T cells in acquired aplastic anemia. Investigators profiled TCR beta VDJ and CDR3 from genomic DNA template. TCRdb used MiXCR to reprocess the reads, holding one entry per CDR3 protein. The table records about 400,000 distinct CDR3 sequences, about two thirds of them present only once. The sequenced sample consisted of sorted CD4+, CD8+, or CD8+CD57+ T cells (not recorded which) from PBMCs. The receptors shown here come from a human donor in good health, serving as a control.

This chain connects TRBV20-1 to TRBJ2-1; 12 bases are shared with TRBD2. With V trimmed by 1 base and J by 8 bases, 3 bases remained unmatched. CDR3 length equals 14 residues. From germline, CDR1 is DFQATT and CDR2 SNEGSKA (reference sequence). CDR3 protein: CSARAGLAGHEQFF. The CDR3 DNA sequence: TGCAGTGCTAGAGCTGGACTAGCGGGGCATGAGCAGTTCTTC.

This clonotype was detected many times. The chain combines TRBV7-2 with TRBJ1-2; D is ambiguous. V gave up 3 bases and J gave up 5 bases, with 7 bases separating them. The length of the CDR3 is 12 residues. Germline V gene sequence: CDR1 SGHTA, CDR2 FQGNSA. The CDR3 protein is CASSLFGYGYTF. CDR3 coding DNA: TGTGCCAGCAGCTTGTTTGGGTATGGCTACACCTTC.

This clonotype was detected only a few times. CDR3 nucleotides: TGTGCCAGTAGTATAGGCCACACAGATACGCAGTATTTT. Protein product: CASSIGHTDTQYF. The rearrangement links TRBV19 to TRBJ2-3; the D is unclear. Germline lookup yields CDR1 LNHDA and CDR2 SQIVND (reference sequence). The CDR3 is 13 residues long. V dropped 1 base and J dropped 2 bases, with 4 bases sitting between them.

This clonotype has at least ten counts. The V gene is TRBV5-1, the J gene TRBJ2-7; 13 bases are shared with TRBD2. V trimming: 3 bases; J trimming: 12 bases; junction bases outside the gene matches: 9. Germline V CDR1 and CDR2: SGHRS, YFSETQ. The CDR3 contains 14 residues. The CDR3 DNA sequence: TGCGCCAGCAGCTCCGGACTAGCGGGGGCCAGGGCGTACTTC. This codes for CASSSGLAGARAYF.

The V and J genes are TRBV7-2 and TRBJ2-2; D possibly corresponds to TRBD1 (5 bases). The CDR3 totals 15 residues. Germline CDR1 and CDR2: SGHTA and FQGNSA. V was pared by 4 bases and J by 4 bases, with 13 bases between. The CDR3 here is CASSSPRQTTGELFF. In nucleotides, the CDR3 is TGTGCCAGCAGCTCCCCTCGACAGACCACCGGGGAGCTGTTTTTT. The whole variable domain, filled in from reference TRBV7-2 and TRBJ2-2, reads GAGVSQSPSNKVTEKGKDVELRCDPISGHTALYWYRQSLGQGLEFLIYFQGNSAPDKSGLPSDRFSAERTGGSVSTLTIQRTQQEDSAVYLCASSSPRQTTGELFFGEGSRLTVL.

Ten or more counts support this clonotype. The chain has TRBV5-6 and TRBJ1-5; 7 bases match TRBD1. This CDR3 has 16 amino acids. The V gene end was trimmed by 3 bases and the J gene end by 4 bases; junction bases not matched to a gene: 10. The germline V gene encodes CDR1 SGHDT and CDR2 YYEEEE. The CDR3 DNA follows: TGTGCCAGCAGCTCCAAAGGGACAGTCGCAAATCAGCCCCAGCATTTT. Translated: CASSSKGTVANQPQHF.

The V call is TRBV9, the J call TRBJ2-1; D remains ambiguous. V dropped 6 bases and J dropped 14 bases, with 24 bases sitting between them. The CDR3 is 14 amino acids. CDR1 is SGDLS, CDR2 YYNGEE, per germline. The CDR3 spells CASNLTGNRTYEFF. The DNA of the CDR3 is TGTGCCAGCAACCTCACTGGGAACAGAACCTACGAGTTCTTC. Drawing the rest from reference TRBV9 and TRBJ2-1, the complete variable domain is DSGVTQTPKHLITATGQRVTLRCSPRSGDLSVYWYQQSLDQGLQFLIQYYNGEERAKGNILERFSAQQFPDLHSELNLSSLELGDSALYFCASNLTGNRTYEFFGPGTRLTVL.

Details on this clonotype: At one end, the junction sequence differs from germline, possibly due to a read error. The rearrangement joins TRBV7-8 to TRBJ2-7; 10 bases agree with TRBD1. The CDR3 loop spans 14 amino acids. Germline CDR1 and CDR2: SGHVS and FQNEAQ. Here the CDR3 reads CASSPGQGHNEQYF. CDR3 nucleotide sequence: TGCGCCAGCAGCCCGGGACAGGGGCACAACGAGCAGTACTTC.

The V and J genes are TRBV7-2 and TRBJ2-1; weak D call: TRBD1 (5 bases). Germline CDR1 SGHTA, CDR2 FQGNSA. Trimming shortened V by 6 bases and J by 4 bases, and 16 bases separated the two germline ends. The CDR3 loop spans 15 amino acids. CDR3 region: CASSLTGKRYNEQFF. DNA of the CDR3: TGTGCCAGCAGTTTAACAGGAAAAAGGTACAATGAGCAGTTCTTC.

V and J are TRBV19 and TRBJ1-2; the D is unclear. Looked up from germline, CDR1 is LNHDA and CDR2 is SQIVND (reference sequence). The CDR3 covers 14 residues. The V gene lost 5 bases and the J gene lost 6 bases, with 16 bases spanning the gap. The CDR3 is CASSAVGVLDGYTF. The DNA of the CDR3 is TGTGCCAGTAGTGCAGTGGGAGTCTTAGATGGCTACACCTTC. The entire variable domain, with the rest obtained from reference TRBV19 and TRBJ1-2, is as follows: DGGITQSPKYLFRKEGQNVTLSCEQNLNHDAMYWYRQDPGQGLRLIYYSQIVNDFQKGDIAEGYSVSREKKESFPLTVTSAQKNPTAFYLCASSAVGVLDGYTFGSGTRLTVV.

The rearrangement uses TRBV7-9 and TRBJ1-6; 7 bases align to TRBD1. V lost 5 bases to trimming and J lost 6 bases; unmatched junction nucleotides: 19. In germline, CDR1 is SEHNR, CDR2 FQNEAQ (reference sequence). The CDR3 runs 19 residues. The CDR3 is CASSLQGTGPKHFNSPLHF. The CDR3 region has the DNA TGTGCCAGCAGCCTACAGGGGACCGGGCCCAAGCATTTTAATTCACCCCTCCACTTT. Based on the CDR3 plus reference TRBV7-9 and TRBJ1-6, the full variable domain is DTGVSQNPRHKITKRGQNVTFRCDPISEHNRLYWYRQTLGQGPEFLTYFQNEAQLEKSRLLSDRFSAERPKGSFSTLEIQRTEQGDSAMYLCASSLQGTGPKHFNSPLHFGNGTRLTVT.

This chain links TRBV7-3 with TRBJ2-7; no reliable D call. The CDR3 extends over 13 amino acids. Germline lookup yields CDR1 SGHTA and CDR2 FQGTGA. Trimming took 5 bases from V and 9 from J, leaving 17 bases between them. The CDR3 is CASSGSGTNAQYF. The CDR3 DNA reads as TGTGCCAGCAGCGGATCCGGCACCAACGCGCAGTACTTC.

A word on this clonotype: At one end, the junction sequence differs from germline, possibly due to a read error. The chain is built from TRBV9 and TRBJ1-3; no firm D call. This CDR3 has 16 amino acids. Germline loops: CDR1 SGDLS, CDR2 YYNGEE. CDR3: CASSVERITEAFTIYF. The DNA for the CDR3 is TGTGCCAGCAGTGTAGAACGAATAACAGAGGCATTCACCATATATTTT.

As regards this clonotype: Sequence at one end of the junction differs from germline and may be a read error. The genes are TRBV10-1 and TRBJ1-5, with a tentative D call TRBD1 (6 bases). CDR3 length: 15 residues. Germline V CDR1 and CDR2: WNHNN, SYGVQD (reference sequence). CDR3 sequence: CAIKQGSQGNQPQHF. For the CDR3, the DNA is TGTGCCATTAAACAGGGTTCACAGGGCAATCAGCCCCAGCATTTT.

In its sample, this clonotype was seen many times. The V and J genes are TRBV10-3 and TRBJ1-2; perhaps TRBD1 as D (6 bases). CDR3 size: 17 residues. Germline-derived CDR1 and CDR2 are ENHRY and SYGVKD. V gave up 0 bases and J gave up 6 bases, with 20 bases separating them. Here the CDR3 reads CAISESIRGGEGDGYTF. DNA for the CDR3: TGTGCCATCAGTGAGTCGATTCGTGGCGGGGAGGGGGATGGCTACACCTTC.

The chain couples TRBV10-3 to TRBJ1-1; D possibly corresponds to TRBD1 (5 bases). Looked up from germline, CDR1 is ENHRY and CDR2 is SYGVKD. The CDR3 sequence is 13 residues long. The CDR3 region is CASSVDGGTEAFF. CDR3 bases: TGTGCGTCGAGCGTCGACGGGGGAACTGAAGCTTTCTTT.

The rearrangement uses TRBV5-6 and TRBJ2-1, with 7 bases identical to TRBD2. Germline trimming cut 1 base from V and 4 bases from J; bases unmatched to any gene: 8. CDR1 SGHDT and CDR2 YYEEEE come from the germline V gene. The CDR3 contains 16 residues. DNA of the CDR3: TGTGCCAGCAGCTTGCGGCTGAGCGGGACGTACAATGAGCAGTTCTTC. Translation gives CASSLRLSGTYNEQFF.

The chain links TRBV15 to TRBJ1-1; 9 nucleotides match TRBD1. Germline V lookup: CDR1 LNHNV, CDR2 YYDKDF (reference sequence). The CDR3 is made up of 13 amino acids. V lost 5 bases and J lost 11; bases outside the gene matches: 9. Written as DNA, the CDR3 is TGTGCCACCAGCTGGGGGACAGGGAGGGCTGCTTTCTTT. It translates to CATSWGTGRAAFF. Full variable domain (rest looked up from reference TRBV15 and TRBJ1-1): DAMVIQNPRYQVTQFGKPVTLSCSQTLNHNVMYWYQQKSSQAPKLLFHYYDKDFNNEADTPDNFQSRRPNTSFCFLDIRSPGLGDTAMYLCATSWGTGRAAFFGQGTRLTVV.

About this clonotype itself: At one end, the junction sequence differs from germline, possibly due to a read error. This chain connects TRBV15 to TRBJ1-1; a weak D match, TRBD1 (5 bases). Germline values: CDR1 LNHNV, CDR2 YYDKDF (reference sequence). The CDR3 runs 14 residues. CDR3 sequence (DNA): TGTGCCAGCAGCTTGACCGGGGGGGAAACTCAGGCTTTCTTT. Its translation: CASSLTGGETQAFF.

V is TRBV15 and J is TRBJ1-3, with no clear D. V shed 0 bases and J shed 14 bases, with 11 bases lying between them. Germline-derived CDR1 and CDR2 are LNHNV and YYDKDF (reference sequence). This CDR3 is built from 12 residues. Here the CDR3 reads CATSRDTAVLYF. CDR3 in DNA: TGTGCCACCAGCAGAGATACTGCCGTTTTATATTTT.

This clonotype was counted many times. J is TRBJ1-4 and V is TRBV5-8; TRBD1 agrees at 7 bases. The J segment lost 8 bases and the V segment lost 0 bases, leaving 4 bases of the junction unmatched. CDR1 SGHTS and CDR2 YDEGEE come from the germline V gene. This CDR3 is built from 14 residues. The CDR3 region has the DNA TGTGCCAGCAGCTTGGCCGGGACAGAAGAAAAACTGTTTTTT. Its protein product is CASSLAGTEEKLFF.

At least ten counts were recorded for this clonotype. V is TRBV5-1 and J is TRBJ2-2; 8 nucleotides line up with TRBD1. The germline V gene has CDR1 SGHRS and CDR2 YFSETQ. V dropped 4 bases and J dropped 5; count of bases not matched to a gene: 7. The CDR3 is 15 amino acids. CDR3 DNA: TGCGCCAGCAGCAAAGGGACAGGTCGGACCGGGGAGCTGTTTTTT. Translating gives CASSKGTGRTGELFF.

The chain combines TRBV9 with TRBJ1-3, with TRBD1 matching over 7 bases. The CDR3 runs 16 residues. Looked up from germline, CDR1 is SGDLS and CDR2 is YYNGEE. V lost 4 bases to trimming and J lost 10 bases; unmatched junction nucleotides: 17. CDR3 amino acids: CASSLARTGGMKTIYF. The CDR3 coding sequence is TGTGCCAGCAGCTTAGCGAGGACAGGCGGCATGAAGACCATATATTTT.

V gene TRBV12-3 or TRBV12-4 combines with J gene TRBJ2-7, with D possibly called TRBD1 or TRBD2 (6 bases each). CDR3 length: 16 residues. V was shortened by 6 bases and J by 2 bases, with 20 bases between the two germline ends. The CDR3 here is CASSQGRDFIPYEQYF. The CDR3 nucleotides are TGTGCCAGCAGCCAGGGGCGGGACTTTATCCCCTACGAGCAGTACTTC.

This clonotype was counted ten times or more. V is TRBV7-9 and J is TRBJ2-7, with 7 bases fitting TRBD1. V shed 6 bases, J shed 2 bases, and the junction held 7 bases outside the gene matches. Germline CDR1 and CDR2: SEHNR and FQNEAQ (reference sequence). This CDR3 spans 14 amino acids. The CDR3 sequence: CASRGGESPYEQYF. In nucleotides, the CDR3 is TGTGCCAGCAGAGGGGGCGAGAGTCCCTACGAGCAGTACTTC.

The chain employs TRBV5-5 and TRBJ1-2; 7 nucleotides align to TRBD1. J was trimmed by 4 bases and V by 2 bases; bases with no gene match: 5. Germline V gene lookup returns CDR1 SGHKS and CDR2 YYEKEE (reference sequence). This CDR3 comprises 14 residues. In DNA, the CDR3 is TGTGCCAGCAGCTTAGGAGCAGGGGGCTATGGCTACACCTTC. It translates to CASSLGAGGYGYTF. Using reference TRBV5-5 and TRBJ1-2 for the parts outside the CDR3, the full variable domain is DAGVTQSPTHLIKTRGQQVTLRCSPISGHKSVSWYQQVLGQGPQFIFQYYEKEERGRGNFPDRFSARQFPNYSSELNVNALLLGDSALYLCASSLGAGGYGYTFGSGTRLTVV.

This sequence joins TRBV3-1 and TRBJ1-4; D gene ambiguous. This CDR3 is 15 amino acids long. V was pared by 0 bases and J by 5 bases, with 10 bases between. CDR1 is LGHDT, CDR2 YNNKEL, per germline (reference sequence). CDR3 sequence reads: CASSQEPGRNEKLFF. For the CDR3, the DNA is TGTGCCAGCAGCCAAGAGCCCGGGAGAAATGAAAAACTGTTTTTT.

This clonotype showed up just a few times. The rearrangement uses TRBV20-1 and TRBJ2-7; D is undetermined. The CDR3 covers 13 residues. Trimming cost V 3 bases and J 2 bases, with 11 bases left between them. CDR1 is DFQATT and CDR2 is SNEGSKA in the germline V gene (reference sequence). The CDR3 loop reads CSARGDVPYEQYF. For the CDR3, the DNA is TGCAGTGCTAGGGGTGATGTCCCCTACGAGCAGTACTTC.

J is TRBJ2-1 and V is TRBV6-1, with 7 bases identical to TRBD1. Trimming cost V 10 bases and J 3 bases; bases outside gene matches: 12. Per the germline V gene, CDR1 is MNHNS and CDR2 is SASEGT. CDR3 length: 15 residues. The CDR3 here is CATTITGESYNEQFF. The CDR3 coding sequence is TGTGCCACTACTATTACAGGGGAAAGCTACAATGAGCAGTTCTTC.

On this clonotype: Just one base apart from a much larger clone, this may be a read error. V and J are TRBV2 and TRBJ1-2; D unclear. The length of the CDR3 is 14 residues. CDR1 and CDR2 from the germline V gene are SNHLY and FYNNEI. V lost 7 bases to trimming and J lost 2 bases, with 14 bases between them. The CDR3 loop is CASIRRRLNYGYTF. The DNA of the CDR3 is TGTGCCAGCATTCGCAGGAGGTTGAACTATGGCTACACCTTC.

The J gene is TRBJ1-2, the V gene TRBV4-2; D remains ambiguous. V lost 1 base and J lost 8, with 17 bases in between. Germline V lookup: CDR1 LGHNA, CDR2 YNFKEQ. This CDR3 spans 15 amino acids. CDR3: CASSQGVRERNGYTF. The CDR3, as DNA: TGTGCCAGCAGCCAAGGGGTTAGGGAGAGAAACGGCTACACCTTC.